This T cell receptor beta chain was found in a study of blood T cell repertoires in COVID-19. Study-wide background: The study drew acute and convalescent COVID-19 samples from the United States, Italy and Spain. The analysed material was cDNA or gDNA that came from T cells, B-cell-depleted T cells, or PBMCs.

The germline CDR1 and CDR2 sequences are MDHEN and SYDVKM. The CDR3 runs 11 residues. As concerns this clone: A read error may account for a junction end that differs from germline.

Per the authors' pipeline: Researchers report that nucleated cell counts were estimated from reference gene primer amplification. The protocol was immunoSEQ multiplex PCR, while the TCRdb copy is restricted to in-frame clones and leaves out a portion. V, J and clone size were drawn from that table, and D and trimming were deduced from the DNA. This table holds 210,000 or so clones, 80% to 85% found once. The chain is built from TRBV28 and TRBJ2-7, with TRBD2 matching 10 bases. Sequencing input: peripheral blood. This clonotype was sampled from a human donor in a cohort sampled during active COVID-19. The CDR3 nucleotides are TGTGCCAGCAGCCGGCTAGCGGGAGTTCCCTTC. Its protein product is CASSRLAGVPF.